This T cell receptor (beta chain) was obtained from a study of blood T cell repertoires in COVID-19. Method: immunoSEQ multiplex PCR; TCRdb's copy keeps in-frame clones and lacks some. Of 150,000 to 200,000 clones in the sample, around 83% were seen once. CDR3 length equals 15 residues. The germline gives CDR1 SNHLY, CDR2 FYNNEI. Trimming shortened V by 3 bases and J by 3 bases, and 12 bases separated the two germline ends. V gene TRBV2 combines with J gene TRBJ1-5; D is unclear. The TCR sequence derives from a woman aged 80 or over in a cohort sampled during active or convalescent COVID-19. The specimen was peripheral blood. CDR3 in DNA: TGTGCCAGCAGTGACGACGGGGTAGCCAATCAGCCCCAGCATTTT. Protein: CASSDDGVANQPQHF.